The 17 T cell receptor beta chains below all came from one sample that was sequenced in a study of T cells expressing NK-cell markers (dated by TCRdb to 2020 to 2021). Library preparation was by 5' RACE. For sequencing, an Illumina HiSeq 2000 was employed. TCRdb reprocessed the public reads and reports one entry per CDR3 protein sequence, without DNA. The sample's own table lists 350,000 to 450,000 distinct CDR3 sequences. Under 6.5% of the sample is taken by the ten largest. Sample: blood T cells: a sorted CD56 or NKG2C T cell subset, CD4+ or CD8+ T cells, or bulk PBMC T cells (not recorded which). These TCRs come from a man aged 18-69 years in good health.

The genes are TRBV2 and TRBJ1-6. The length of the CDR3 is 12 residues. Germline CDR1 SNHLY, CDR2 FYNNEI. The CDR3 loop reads CASSIFNSPLHF.

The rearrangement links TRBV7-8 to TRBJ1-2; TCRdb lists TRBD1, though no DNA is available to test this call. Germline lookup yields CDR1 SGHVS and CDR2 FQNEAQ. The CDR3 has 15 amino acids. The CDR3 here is CASSLVTGGGYGYTF.

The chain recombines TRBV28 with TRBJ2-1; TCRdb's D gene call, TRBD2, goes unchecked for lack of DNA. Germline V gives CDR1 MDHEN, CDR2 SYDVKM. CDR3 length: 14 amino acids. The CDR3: CASTEEGPVNEQFF.

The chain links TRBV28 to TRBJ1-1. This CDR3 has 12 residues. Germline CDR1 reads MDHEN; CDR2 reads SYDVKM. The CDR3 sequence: CASSLLRLEAFF.

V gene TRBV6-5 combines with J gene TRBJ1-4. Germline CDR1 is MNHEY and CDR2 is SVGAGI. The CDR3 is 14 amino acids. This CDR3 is CASRPGLSNEKLFF.

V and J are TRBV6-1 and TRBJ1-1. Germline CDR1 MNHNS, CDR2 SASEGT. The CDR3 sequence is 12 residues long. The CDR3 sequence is CASSEGVREAFF.

CDR3: CATSRAPREAQYF. The chain uses TRBV15 and TRBJ2-3; without DNA, the TCRdb call of TRBD2 cannot be checked. Germline values: CDR1 LNHNV, CDR2 YYDKDF (reference sequence). There are 13 residues in the CDR3.

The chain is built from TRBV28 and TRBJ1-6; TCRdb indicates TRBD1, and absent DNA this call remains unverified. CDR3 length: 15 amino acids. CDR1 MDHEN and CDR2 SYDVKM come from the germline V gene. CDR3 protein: CASSVQGALFSPLHF.

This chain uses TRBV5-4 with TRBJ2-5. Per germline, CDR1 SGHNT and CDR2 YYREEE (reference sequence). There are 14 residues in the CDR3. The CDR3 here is CASSSPTGEETQYF. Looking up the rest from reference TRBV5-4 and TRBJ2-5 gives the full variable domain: ETGVTQSPTHLIKTRGQQVTLRCSSQSGHNTVSWYQQALGQGPQFIFQYYREEENGRGNFPPRFSGLQFPNYSSELNVNALELDDSALYLCASSSPTGEETQYFGPGTRLLVL.

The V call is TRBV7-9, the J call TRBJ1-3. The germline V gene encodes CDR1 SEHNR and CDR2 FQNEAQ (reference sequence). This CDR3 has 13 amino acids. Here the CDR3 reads CASSLSPSTPIYF.

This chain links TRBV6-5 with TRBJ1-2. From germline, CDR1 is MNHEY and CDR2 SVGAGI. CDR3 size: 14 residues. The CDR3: CASSYNVANYGYTF.

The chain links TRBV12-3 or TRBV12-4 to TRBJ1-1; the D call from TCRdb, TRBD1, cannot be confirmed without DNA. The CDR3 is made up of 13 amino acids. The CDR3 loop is CASRTTGFSEAFF.

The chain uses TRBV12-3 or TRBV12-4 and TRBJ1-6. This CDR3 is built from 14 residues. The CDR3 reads CASSLKGRNSPLHF.

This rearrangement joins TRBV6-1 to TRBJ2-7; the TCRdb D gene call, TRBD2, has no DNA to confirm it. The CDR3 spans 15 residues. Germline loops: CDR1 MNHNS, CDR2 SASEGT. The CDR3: CASSEASSGRGEQYF.

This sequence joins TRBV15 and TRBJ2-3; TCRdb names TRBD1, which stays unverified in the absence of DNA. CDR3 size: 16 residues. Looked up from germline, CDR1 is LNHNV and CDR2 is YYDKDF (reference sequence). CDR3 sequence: CATSSRTGGGADTQYF. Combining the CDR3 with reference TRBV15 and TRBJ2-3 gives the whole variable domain DAMVIQNPRYQVTQFGKPVTLSCSQTLNHNVMYWYQQKSSQAPKLLFHYYDKDFNNEADTPDNFQSRRPNTSFCFLDIRSPGLGDTAMYLCATSSRTGGGADTQYFGPGTRLTVL.

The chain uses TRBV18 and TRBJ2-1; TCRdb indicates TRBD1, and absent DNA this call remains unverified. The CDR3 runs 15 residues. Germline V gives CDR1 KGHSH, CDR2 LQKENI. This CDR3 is CASSPKGAGGNEQFF.

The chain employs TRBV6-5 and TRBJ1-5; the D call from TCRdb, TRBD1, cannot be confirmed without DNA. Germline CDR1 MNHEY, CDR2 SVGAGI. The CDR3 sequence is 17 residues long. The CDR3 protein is CASSYVQGGASNQPQHF.